The 28 T cell receptor beta chains reported below all come from one sample, sequenced in a study of cytomegalovirus exposure and HLA in healthy donors. The PCR employed 60 Vbeta primers together with 13 Jbeta primers. The repertoire was sequenced with immunoSEQ multiplex PCR; TCRdb's copy has only in-frame clones and lacks some. This table has roughly 97,000 clones, roughly three quarters appearing once. Sequenced: PBMCs. The source of these receptors is a woman aged 40 to 50 in good health and CMV-seronegative.

V and J are TRBV18 and TRBJ2-4; a possible D gene is TRBD2 (6 bases). Per germline, CDR1 KGHSH and CDR2 LQKENI. Trimming took 8 bases from V and 0 from J, leaving 11 bases between them. The CDR3 consists of 14 residues. The CDR3 coding sequence is TGTGCCAGCCGGGAGACAACAGCCAAAAACATTCAGTACTTC. It yields the protein CASRETTAKNIQYF.

This chain links TRBV7-3 with TRBJ2-2; 7 bases align to TRBD2. Germline V gene sequence: CDR1 SGHTA, CDR2 FQGTGA. Unmatched junction bases numbered 7, after V lost 5 bases and J lost 7 bases. This CDR3 contains 14 residues. In DNA, the CDR3 is TGTGCCAGCAGCCCTCGGGAGGCGGGCGGGGAGCTGTTTTTT. Translated, it gives CASSPREAGGELFF.

The rearrangement joins TRBV2 to TRBJ1-5; D may be TRBD1 (5 bases). With 6 bases removed from V and 7 bases from J, the gap between germline ends came to 16 bases. This CDR3 is 14 amino acids long. Germline lookup yields CDR1 SNHLY and CDR2 FYNNEI. CDR3 in DNA: TGTGCCAGCAGGGCAGGGTACATTCGACAGCCCCAGCATTTT. Translated: CASRAGYIRQPQHF. Full variable domain (rest looked up from reference TRBV2 and TRBJ1-5): EPEVTQTPSHQVTQMGQEVILRCVPISNHLYFYWYRQILGQKVEFLVSFYNNEISEKSEIFDDQFSVERPDGSNFTLKIRSTKLEDSAMYFCASRAGYIRQPQHFGDGTRLSIL.

The V call is TRBV28, the J call TRBJ1-4, with no clear D. The CDR3 spans 15 residues. Germline V gene lookup returns CDR1 MDHEN and CDR2 SYDVKM. V lost 1 base and J lost 4, with 10 bases in between. CDR3 loop: CASSLSAQFNEKLFF. In DNA form, the CDR3 reads TGTGCCAGCAGTTTATCCGCACAGTTTAATGAAAAACTGTTTTTT.

This chain joins TRBV25-1 and TRBJ1-2; 8 bases match TRBD1. Germline assignment: CDR1 MGHDK and CDR2 SYGVNS. V trimming: 7 bases; J trimming: 5 bases; junction bases outside the gene matches: 3. The CDR3 totals 12 residues. The CDR3, as DNA: TGTGCCAGCAATGACAGGGGTTATGGCTACACCTTC. It encodes CASNDRGYGYTF.

CDR3 nucleotides: TGTGCCAGCTCACCACGCAGGGGCGAGCAGTACTTC. Translating gives CASSPRRGEQYF. The chain is built from TRBV18 and TRBJ2-5; possibly TRBD1 for D (6 bases). The better agreement between TRBJ2-7 and the DNA end casts doubt on the J call. Germline values: CDR1 KGHSH, CDR2 LQKENI. This CDR3 contains 12 residues.

The DNA for the CDR3 is TGCGCCAGCAGCTTGCGGAGGGACAGCTACAATGAGCAGTTCTTC. This gives the protein CASSLRRDSYNEQFF. The chain couples TRBV5-1 to TRBJ2-1, with D perhaps matching TRBD1 (7 bases). Germline V gives CDR1 SGHRS, CDR2 YFSETQ. This CDR3 has 15 amino acids. V was shortened by 1 base and J by 3 bases, with 11 bases between the two germline ends. Full variable domain (missing parts from reference TRBV5-1 and TRBJ2-1): KAGVTQTPRYLIKTRGQQVTLSCSPISGHRSVSWYQQTPGQGLQFLFEYFSETQRNKGNFPGRFSGRQFSNSRSEMNVSTLELGDSALYLCASSLRRDSYNEQFFGPGTRLTVL.

This clone was picked up one time. The chain combines TRBV15 with TRBJ2-1, with 16 bases aligning to TRBD2. Looked up from germline, CDR1 is LNHNV and CDR2 is YYDKDF (reference sequence). J was trimmed by 7 bases and V by 3 bases; bases with no gene match: 6. This CDR3 region has 17 residues. The CDR3 DNA follows: TGTGCCACCAGCAGGGAGGGACTAGCGGGAGGGGGTAATGAGCAGTTCTTC. It codes for CATSREGLAGGGNEQFF. Combining the CDR3 with reference TRBV15 and TRBJ2-1 gives the whole variable domain DAMVIQNPRYQVTQFGKPVTLSCSQTLNHNVMYWYQQKSSQAPKLLFHYYDKDFNNEADTPDNFQSRRPNTSFCFLDIRSPGLGDTAMYLCATSREGLAGGGNEQFFGPGTRLTVL.

The V call is TRBV9, the J call TRBJ1-5, with 9 bases lining up with TRBD1. This CDR3 is 16 amino acids long. Trimming took 3 bases from V and 3 from J; bases not matched to a gene: 7. Germline CDR1 is SGDLS and CDR2 is YYNGEE. In DNA form, the CDR3 reads TGTGCCAGCAGCGCCTCGGGACAGGGAATCAATCAGCCCCAGCATTTT. It codes for CASSASGQGINQPQHF. Together with reference TRBV9 and TRBJ1-5, the CDR3 gives the full variable domain: DSGVTQTPKHLITATGQRVTLRCSPRSGDLSVYWYQQSLDQGLQFLIQYYNGEERAKGNILERFSAQQFPDLHSELNLSSLELGDSALYFCASSASGQGINQPQHFGDGTRLSIL.

The chain joins TRBV4-3 to TRBJ1-2; tentative D call: TRBD1 (5 bases). The germline V and J ends were trimmed by 0 bases and 3 bases, with 14 bases remaining between them. Germline CDR1 and CDR2: LGHNA and YSLEER. This CDR3 contains 16 residues. Written as DNA, the CDR3 is TGCGCCAGCAGCCAAGATTGGAGGGGCGCCCACTATGGCTACACCTTC. Amino acid sequence: CASSQDWRGAHYGYTF.

The chain links TRBV4-1 to TRBJ2-3, with 8 bases aligning to TRBD1. V was pared by 1 base and J by 2 bases, with 5 bases of the junction left unmatched. CDR3 length equals 16 residues. The germline gives CDR1 MGHRA, CDR2 YSYEKL. The CDR3 nucleotides are TGCGCCAGCAGCCAAGGGCGGGACAGGCTCACAGATACGCAGTATTTT. Encoded protein: CASSQGRDRLTDTQYF.

The V and J genes are TRBV7-9 and TRBJ1-3; 7 nucleotides agree with TRBD1. Unmatched junction bases numbered 0, after V lost 3 bases and J lost 4 bases. The CDR3 spans 13 residues. CDR1 is SEHNR and CDR2 is FQNEAQ in the germline V gene (reference sequence). Here the CDR3 reads CASSLGQGNTIYF. CDR3 nucleotides: TGTGCCAGCAGCTTGGGACAGGGAAACACCATATATTTT.

This clone was recorded a few times. The CDR3 bases are TGTGCCAGCAGTCCTGAACGGGGCAATCAGCCCCAGCATTTT. This encodes CASSPERGNQPQHF. The rearrangement joins TRBV2 to TRBJ1-5; no definite D call. The CDR3 spans 14 residues. V was pared by 5 bases and J by 2 bases, with 10 bases between. Germline V gives CDR1 SNHLY, CDR2 FYNNEI.

This clone came up once. The V gene is TRBV6-1, the J gene TRBJ2-7; D ambiguous. V gave up 6 bases and J gave up 3 bases, with 12 bases separating them. From germline, CDR1 is MNHNS and CDR2 SASEGT. This CDR3 has 13 amino acids. Here the CDR3 reads CASSLDGDYEQYF. The CDR3 DNA reads TGTGCCAGCAGCCTCGACGGAGACTACGAGCAGTACTTC.

In DNA, the CDR3 is TGTGCCAGCTCGCCAATCCTAGCGGGAGGGCTGAATGAGCAGTTCTTC. Residues: CASSPILAGGLNEQFF. V gene TRBV18 combines with J gene TRBJ2-1; 12 nucleotides match TRBD2. With 6 bases clipped from V and 7 bases from J, the junction kept 10 bases outside the gene matches. The CDR3 consists of 16 residues. Germline V gene lookup returns CDR1 KGHSH and CDR2 LQKENI.

The chain couples TRBV11-2 to TRBJ1-1; 7 positions agree with TRBD1. Losses at the gene ends were 2 bases for V and 12 bases for J; bases not matched to a gene: 9. The CDR3 totals 13 residues. From germline, CDR1 is SGHAT and CDR2 FQNNGV. The chain's CDR3 is CASSLQGVSGSFF. CDR3 coding DNA: TGTGCCAGCAGCTTACAGGGGGTTTCGGGGTCTTTCTTT.

This sequence joins TRBV18 and TRBJ1-3; maybe TRBD1 (5 bases). The CDR3 sequence is 15 residues long. V was cut by 3 bases and J by 0 bases, with 9 bases left in between. Germline V CDR1 and CDR2: KGHSH, LQKENI. CDR3 amino acids: CASSPGGSSGNTIYF. The CDR3 DNA reads as TGTGCCAGCTCACCCGGGGGGAGCTCTGGAAACACCATATATTTT.

The chain has TRBV29-1 and TRBJ2-7; TRBD1 might be the D (6 bases). This CDR3 has 12 residues. Looked up from germline, CDR1 is SQVTM and CDR2 is ANQGSEA. The V end lost 6 bases, the J end lost 0 bases, and 9 bases lay between the germline ends. CDR3 bases: TGCAGCGTCACAGGGAGCTCCTACGAGCAGTACTTC. Translated, it gives CSVTGSSYEQYF.

J is TRBJ2-2 and V is TRBV30; 8 nucleotides match TRBD1. The germline V gene encodes CDR1 GTSNPN and CDR2 SVGIG (reference sequence). After removal of 0 bases from V and 4 bases from J, the junction contained 4 bases not matched to a gene. This CDR3 is built from 15 residues. CDR3 coding DNA: TGTGCCTGGAGTGTACTAACAGGGGGCACCGGGGAGCTGTTTTTT. Protein sequence: CAWSVLTGGTGELFF.

This clone was recorded only once. The chain couples TRBV27 to TRBJ2-7; D might be TRBD1 (5 bases). The CDR3 is 16 amino acids. Trimming pared 4 bases from V and 3 bases from J, leaving 19 bases between. The germline CDR1 and CDR2 sequences are MNHEY and SMNVEV (reference sequence). In DNA form, the CDR3 reads TGTGCCAGCAGTTCCCTCATACGAGACAGTCTCTACGAGCAGTACTTC. This sequence encodes CASSSLIRDSLYEQYF.

In nucleotides, the CDR3 is TGTGCCATCAGTCGAGGACAGAACAATGAGCAGTTCTTC. Its translation is CAISRGQNNEQFF. The J gene is TRBJ2-1, the V gene TRBV10-3; the D gene is possibly TRBD1 (6 bases). Trimming took 5 bases from V and 5 from J, leaving 10 bases between them. There are 13 residues in the CDR3. Germline V gives CDR1 ENHRY, CDR2 SYGVKD.

The gene calls are TRBV28 and TRBJ1-1; 8 bases agree with TRBD1. Germline CDR1 is MDHEN and CDR2 is SYDVKM. V was pared by 10 bases and J by 7 bases, with 23 bases of the junction left unmatched. This CDR3 is 17 amino acids long. In DNA form, the CDR3 reads TGTGCCATCCTCCCTCTTTTCGGTTCCAGGGGGCCAAATGAAGCTTTCTTT. Residues: CAILPLFGSRGPNEAFF.

This clone was detected only once. The rearrangement links TRBV18 to TRBJ2-1; possible D gene TRBD1, 6 bases. The CDR3 consists of 15 residues. The V and J ends lost 3 bases and 7 bases respectively, with 16 bases between them. Germline CDR1 reads KGHSH; CDR2 reads LQKENI. The DNA for the CDR3 is TGTGCCAGCTCACCTCGGGACACCCGGATAAATGAGCAGTTCTTC. This encodes CASSPRDTRINEQFF.

The J gene is TRBJ2-3, the V gene TRBV16; possible D gene TRBD2, 6 bases. V dropped 2 bases and J dropped 1 base, with 10 bases sitting between them. CDR3 length: 15 residues. In germline, CDR1 is KGHSY, CDR2 FQNENV. CDR3 amino acids: CASSQSSSGTDTQYF. The CDR3 bases are TGTGCCAGCAGCCAAAGTTCTAGCGGCACAGATACGCAGTATTTT.

As to this clone: The junction differs from germline at one of its ends, possibly a read error. Other DNA sequences in the sample encode the same CDR3. The chain employs TRBV11-2 and TRBJ2-7, with D maybe TRBD1 (5 bases). Germline CDR1 and CDR2: SGHAT and FQNNGV. The CDR3 contains 13 residues. CDR3 in amino acids: CASSQTDHYEQYF. In nucleotides, the CDR3 is TGTGCCAGCAGCCAGACAGATCACTACGAGCAGTATTTC.

This clone was picked up one time. This sample also contains other DNA sequences that code for the same CDR3. The V gene is TRBV6-5, the J gene TRBJ2-7; 7 nucleotides agree with TRBD2. After removal of 2 bases from V and 4 bases from J, the junction contained 2 bases not matched to a gene. Germline CDR1 MNHEY, CDR2 SVGAGI. CDR3 length equals 13 residues. In nucleotides, the CDR3 is TGTGCCAGCAGTTACCCGGGGGGTTACGAGCAGTACTTC. Amino acid sequence: CASSYPGGYEQYF.

V usage is TRBV11-2 and J usage is TRBJ2-3, with 8 bases lining up with TRBD2. Germline lookup yields CDR1 SGHAT and CDR2 FQNNGV. V dropped 5 bases and J dropped 2; count of bases not matched to a gene: 3. This CDR3 spans 14 amino acids. CDR3 nucleotide sequence: TGTGCCAGCAGCCGGACTAGCCCCACAGATACGCAGTATTTT. This gives the protein CASSRTSPTDTQYF.

J is TRBJ1-1 and V is TRBV29-1, with D unclear. The V gene's germline CDR1 is SQVTM and CDR2 ANQGSEA. V was pared by 0 bases and J by 10 bases, with 21 bases between. CDR3 length: 15 amino acids. CDR3: CSVEDLHYDLNGAFF. The CDR3 coding sequence is TGCAGCGTTGAAGATCTCCACTACGACCTGAATGGAGCTTTCTTT. The variable domain in full, with the rest retrieved from reference TRBV29-1 and TRBJ1-1, is SAVISQKPSRDICQRGTSLTIQCQVDSQVTMMFWYRQQPGQSLTLIATANQGSEATYESGFVIDKFPISRPNLTFSTLTVSNMSPEDSSIYLCSVEDLHYDLNGAFFGQGTRLTVV.